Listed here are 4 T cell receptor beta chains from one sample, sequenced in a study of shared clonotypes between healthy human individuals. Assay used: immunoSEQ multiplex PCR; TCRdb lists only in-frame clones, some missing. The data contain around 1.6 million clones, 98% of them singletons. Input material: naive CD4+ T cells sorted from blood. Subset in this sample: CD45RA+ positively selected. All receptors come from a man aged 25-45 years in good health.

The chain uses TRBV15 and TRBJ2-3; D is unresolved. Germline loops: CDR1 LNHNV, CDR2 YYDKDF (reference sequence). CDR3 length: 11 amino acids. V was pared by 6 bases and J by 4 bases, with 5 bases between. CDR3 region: CATRYSDTQYF. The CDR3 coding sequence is TGTGCCACCAGGTACTCAGATACGCAGTATTTT.

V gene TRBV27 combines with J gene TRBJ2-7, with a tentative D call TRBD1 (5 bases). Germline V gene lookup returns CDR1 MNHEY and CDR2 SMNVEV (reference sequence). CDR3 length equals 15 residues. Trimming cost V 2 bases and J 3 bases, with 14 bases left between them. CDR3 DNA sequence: TGTGCCAGCAGTTTAGGGCAGGGTTATGGCTACGAGCAGTACTTC. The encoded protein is CASSLGQGYGYEQYF.

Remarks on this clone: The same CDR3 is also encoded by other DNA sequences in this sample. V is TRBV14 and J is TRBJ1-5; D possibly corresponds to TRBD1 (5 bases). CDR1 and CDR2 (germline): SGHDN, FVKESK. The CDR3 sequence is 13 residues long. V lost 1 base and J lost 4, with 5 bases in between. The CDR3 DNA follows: TGTGCCAGCAGCCAAGGGGGGAATCAGCCCCAGCATTTT. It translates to CASSQGGNQPQHF.

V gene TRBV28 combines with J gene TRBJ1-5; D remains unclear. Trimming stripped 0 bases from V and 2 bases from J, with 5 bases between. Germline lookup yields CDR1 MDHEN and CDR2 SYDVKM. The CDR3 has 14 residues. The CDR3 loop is CASSLWGGNQPQHF. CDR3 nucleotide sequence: TGTGCCAGCAGTTTATGGGGCGGCAATCAGCCCCAGCATTTT.